This T cell receptor beta chain originates from a study of T cell repertoires and HLA-DP antigens. The V gene's germline CDR1 is MNHEY and CDR2 SMNVEV (reference sequence). The V gene lost 6 bases and the J gene lost 0 bases, with 24 bases spanning the gap. The CDR3 loop spans 18 amino acids. The assay was immunoSEQ multiplex PCR, and TCRdb's table has in-frame clones only and misses some. The sample shows over 100,000 clones, 90% to 95% of them seen only once. This clone was counted once. Its antigen is unidentified. Sequencing was carried out using CD4+ T cells from PBMCs. The genes are TRBV27 and TRBJ2-7; D is undetermined. The origin of this receptor is a woman aged 18-30 years in good health and CMV-seronegative. Here the CDR3 DNA reads TGTGCCAGCAGCAAATACTCCCTACCGACCCCCGACTCCTACGAGCAGTACTTC. Translation gives CASSKYSLPTPDSYEQYF.